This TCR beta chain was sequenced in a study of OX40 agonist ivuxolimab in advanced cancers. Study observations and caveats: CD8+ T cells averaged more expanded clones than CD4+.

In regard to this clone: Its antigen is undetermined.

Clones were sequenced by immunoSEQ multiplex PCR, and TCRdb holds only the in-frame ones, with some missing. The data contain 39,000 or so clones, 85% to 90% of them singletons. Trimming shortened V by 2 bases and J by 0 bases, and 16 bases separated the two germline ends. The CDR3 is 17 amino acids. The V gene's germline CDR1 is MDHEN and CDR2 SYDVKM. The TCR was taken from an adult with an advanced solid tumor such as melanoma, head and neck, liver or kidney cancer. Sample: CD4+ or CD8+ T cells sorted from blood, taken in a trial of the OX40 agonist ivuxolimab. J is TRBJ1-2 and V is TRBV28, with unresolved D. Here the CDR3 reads CASSLPPPVGANYGYTF. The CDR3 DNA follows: TGTGCCAGCAGTTTACCCCCGCCAGTGGGAGCTAACTATGGCTACACCTTC.